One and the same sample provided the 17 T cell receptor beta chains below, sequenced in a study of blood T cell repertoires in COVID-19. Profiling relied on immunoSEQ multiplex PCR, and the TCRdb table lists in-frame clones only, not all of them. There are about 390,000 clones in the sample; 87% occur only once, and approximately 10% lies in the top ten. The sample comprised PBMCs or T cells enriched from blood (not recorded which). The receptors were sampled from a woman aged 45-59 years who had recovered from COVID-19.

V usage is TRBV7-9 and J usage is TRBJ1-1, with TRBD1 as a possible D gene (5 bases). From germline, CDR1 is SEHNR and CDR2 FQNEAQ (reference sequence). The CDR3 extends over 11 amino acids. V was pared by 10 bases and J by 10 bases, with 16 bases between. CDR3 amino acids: CATDAGVGAFF. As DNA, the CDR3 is TGTGCCACCGATGCGGGGGTTGGAGCTTTCTTT.

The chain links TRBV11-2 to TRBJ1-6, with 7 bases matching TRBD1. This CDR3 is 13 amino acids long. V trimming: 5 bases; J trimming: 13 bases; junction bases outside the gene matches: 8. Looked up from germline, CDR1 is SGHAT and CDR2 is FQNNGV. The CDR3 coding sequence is TGTGCCAGCAGCGCGGACAGGTCTCGGCCCCTCCACTTT. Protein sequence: CASSADRSRPLHF.

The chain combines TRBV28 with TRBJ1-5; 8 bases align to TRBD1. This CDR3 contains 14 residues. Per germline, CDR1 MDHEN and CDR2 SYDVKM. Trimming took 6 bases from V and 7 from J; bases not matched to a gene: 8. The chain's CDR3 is CASRDRGVRQPQHF. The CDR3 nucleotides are TGTGCCAGCAGAGACAGGGGTGTACGGCAGCCCCAGCATTTT. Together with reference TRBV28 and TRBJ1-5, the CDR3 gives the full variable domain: DVKVTQSSRYLVKRTGEKVFLECVQDMDHENMFWYRQDPGLGLRLIYFSYDVKMKEKGDIPEGYSVSREKKERFSLILESASTNQTSMYLCASRDRGVRQPQHFGDGTRLSIL.

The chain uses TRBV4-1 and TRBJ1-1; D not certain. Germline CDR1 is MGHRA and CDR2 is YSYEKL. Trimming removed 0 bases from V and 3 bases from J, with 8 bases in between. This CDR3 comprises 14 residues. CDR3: CASSQEGRYTEAFF. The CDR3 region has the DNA TGCGCCAGCAGCCAAGAAGGGAGGTACACTGAAGCTTTCTTT.

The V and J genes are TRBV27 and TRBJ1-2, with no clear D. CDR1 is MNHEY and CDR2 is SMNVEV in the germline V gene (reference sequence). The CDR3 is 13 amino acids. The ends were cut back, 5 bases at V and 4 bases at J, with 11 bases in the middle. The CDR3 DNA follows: TGTGCCAGCAGTCCTCGCCCAGTCTATGGCTACACCTTC. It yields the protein CASSPRPVYGYTF.

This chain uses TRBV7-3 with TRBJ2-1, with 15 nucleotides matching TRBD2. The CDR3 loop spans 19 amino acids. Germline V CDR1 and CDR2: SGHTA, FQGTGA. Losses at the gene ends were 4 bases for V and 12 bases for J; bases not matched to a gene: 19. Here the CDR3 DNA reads TGTGCCAGCAGCTCCCTCGACCCAAGGACTAGCGGGGGGGTTGATGGGCAGTTCTTC. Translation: CASSSLDPRTSGGVDGQFF. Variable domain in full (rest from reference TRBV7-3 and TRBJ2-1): GAGVSQTPSNKVTEKGKYVELRCDPISGHTALYWYRQSLGQGPEFLIYFQGTGAADDSGLPNDRFFAVRPEGSVSTLKIQRTERGDSAVYLCASSSLDPRTSGGVDGQFFGPGTRLTVL.

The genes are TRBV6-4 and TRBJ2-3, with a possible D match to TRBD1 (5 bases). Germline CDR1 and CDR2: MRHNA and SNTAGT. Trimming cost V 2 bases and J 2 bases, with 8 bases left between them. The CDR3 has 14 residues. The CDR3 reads CASSDRGNTDTQYF. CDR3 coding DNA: TGTGCCAGCAGTGACAGGGGCAACACAGATACGCAGTATTTT.

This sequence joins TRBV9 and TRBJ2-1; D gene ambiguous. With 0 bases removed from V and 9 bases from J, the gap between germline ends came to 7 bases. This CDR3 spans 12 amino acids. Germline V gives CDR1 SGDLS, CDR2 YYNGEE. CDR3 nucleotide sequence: TGTGCCAGCAGCGTAGCGGTCGGTGAGCAGTTCTTC. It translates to CASSVAVGEQFF.

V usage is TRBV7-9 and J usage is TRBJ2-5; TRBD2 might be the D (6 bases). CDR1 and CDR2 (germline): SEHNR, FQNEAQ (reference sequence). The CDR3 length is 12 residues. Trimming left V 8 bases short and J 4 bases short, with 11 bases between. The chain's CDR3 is CASLRDGETQYF. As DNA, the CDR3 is TGTGCCAGCTTGCGGGATGGAGAGACCCAGTACTTC.

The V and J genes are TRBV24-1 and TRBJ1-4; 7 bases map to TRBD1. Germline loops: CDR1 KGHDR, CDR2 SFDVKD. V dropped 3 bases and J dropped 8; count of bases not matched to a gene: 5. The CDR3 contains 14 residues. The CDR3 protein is CATSDPGTDEKLFF. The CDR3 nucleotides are TGTGCCACCAGTGATCCAGGGACAGACGAAAAACTGTTTTTT.

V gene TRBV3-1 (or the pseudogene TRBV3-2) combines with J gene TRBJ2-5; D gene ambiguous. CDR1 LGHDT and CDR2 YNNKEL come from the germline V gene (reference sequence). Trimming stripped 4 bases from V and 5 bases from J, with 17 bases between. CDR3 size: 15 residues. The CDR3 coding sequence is TGTGCCAGCAGCCCATATCAAGTACTCGATGAGACCCAGTACTTC. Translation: CASSPYQVLDETQYF.

CDR3 protein: CASSVGSPIEQYF. CDR3 in DNA: TGTGCCAGCAGCGTGGGCAGCCCCATCGAGCAGTACTTC. This chain connects TRBV9 to TRBJ2-7; D remains ambiguous. The CDR3 spans 13 residues. The V gene's germline CDR1 is SGDLS and CDR2 YYNGEE. V was cut by 2 bases and J by 6 bases, with 12 bases left in between. Full variable domain (missing parts from reference TRBV9 and TRBJ2-7): DSGVTQTPKHLITATGQRVTLRCSPRSGDLSVYWYQQSLDQGLQFLIQYYNGEERAKGNILERFSAQQFPDLHSELNLSSLELGDSALYFCASSVGSPIEQYFGPGTRLTVT.

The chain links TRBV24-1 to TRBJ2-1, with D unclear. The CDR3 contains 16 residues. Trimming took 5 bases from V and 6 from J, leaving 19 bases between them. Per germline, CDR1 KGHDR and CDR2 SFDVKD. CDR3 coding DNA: TGTGCCACCAGTGCCCCGCTCTCCAGTTCTAGCAATGAGCAGTTCTTC. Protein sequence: CATSAPLSSSSNEQFF.

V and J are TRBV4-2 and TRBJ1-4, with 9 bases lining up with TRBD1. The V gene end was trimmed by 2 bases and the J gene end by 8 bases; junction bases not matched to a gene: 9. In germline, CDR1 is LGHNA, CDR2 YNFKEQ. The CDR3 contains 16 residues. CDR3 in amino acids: CASSQNPGQGWEKLFF. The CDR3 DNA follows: TGTGCCAGCAGCCAAAACCCGGGACAGGGTTGGGAAAAACTGTTTTTT.

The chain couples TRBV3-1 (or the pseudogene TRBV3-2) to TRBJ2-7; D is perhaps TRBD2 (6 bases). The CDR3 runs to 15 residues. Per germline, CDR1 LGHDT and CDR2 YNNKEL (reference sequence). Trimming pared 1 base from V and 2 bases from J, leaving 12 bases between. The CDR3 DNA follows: TGTGCCAGCAGCCAAGCTGGCGGGGCTACCTACGAGCAGTACTTC. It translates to CASSQAGGATYEQYF.

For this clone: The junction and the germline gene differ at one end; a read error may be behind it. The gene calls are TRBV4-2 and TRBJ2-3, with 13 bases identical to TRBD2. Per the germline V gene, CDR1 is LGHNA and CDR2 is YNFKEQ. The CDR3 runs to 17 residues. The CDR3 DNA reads TGTGCCAGCAGCAAAGAGGTACTAGCGGGGGGGACAGATACGCAGTATTTT. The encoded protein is CASSKEVLAGGTDTQYF.

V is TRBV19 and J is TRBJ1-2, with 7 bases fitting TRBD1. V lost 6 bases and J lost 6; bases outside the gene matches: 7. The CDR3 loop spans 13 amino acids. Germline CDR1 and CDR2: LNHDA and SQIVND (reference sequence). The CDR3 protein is CASRDRTEDGYTF. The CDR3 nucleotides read TGTGCCAGTAGGGACAGGACAGAAGATGGCTACACCTTC.